This TCR beta chain is from a study of blood T cell repertoires in COVID-19. Overall study: The United States, Italy and Spain were the sources of the acute and convalescent COVID-19 samples. T cells, B-cell-depleted T cells, or PBMCs supplied cDNA or gDNA.

The ends were cut back, 7 bases at V and 2 bases at J, with 18 bases in the middle. This CDR3 has 15 amino acids. Germline V lookup: CDR1 ENHRY, CDR2 SYGVKD. Authors' analysis steps: The assay estimated nucleated cells by amplifying reference gene primers. Assay: immunoSEQ multiplex PCR; the TCRdb copy retains only in-frame clones and omits some. Clone size and the V and J calls come from that table; the DNA yielded D and trimming. The sample comprises approximately 110,000 clones, roughly 90% of which are singletons, and approximately 2% rests with the top ten. Seattle patient enrollment occurred during active infection, with longitudinal follow-up thereafter.

The source is a man between 45 and 60 years old with COVID-19, enrolled during active disease. Sequencing used peripheral blood. This chain connects TRBV10-3 to TRBJ2-7, with D possibly TRBD2 on 5 matching bases. CDR3 in DNA: TGTGCCATCACCTCAGGTGGTGGAGGAGCCTACGAGCAGTACTTC. It specifies CAITSGGGGAYEQYF.